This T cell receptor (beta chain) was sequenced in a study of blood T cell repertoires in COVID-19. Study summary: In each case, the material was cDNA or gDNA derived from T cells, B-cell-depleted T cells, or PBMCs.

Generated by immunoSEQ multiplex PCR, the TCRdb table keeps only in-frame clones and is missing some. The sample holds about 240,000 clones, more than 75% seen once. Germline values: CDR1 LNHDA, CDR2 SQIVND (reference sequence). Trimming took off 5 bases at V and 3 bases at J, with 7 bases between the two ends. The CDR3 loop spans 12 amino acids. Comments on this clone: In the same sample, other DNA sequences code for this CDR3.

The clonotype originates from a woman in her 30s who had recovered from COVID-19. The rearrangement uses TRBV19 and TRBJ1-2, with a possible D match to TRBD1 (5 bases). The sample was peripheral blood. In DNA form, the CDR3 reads TGTGCCAGTAGTCGGGGGGACTATGGCTACACCTTC. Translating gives CASSRGDYGYTF.